One and the same sample provided the 2 T cell receptor beta chains below, sequenced in a study of blood T cell repertoires in COVID-19. The protocol was immunoSEQ multiplex PCR, while the TCRdb copy is restricted to in-frame clones and leaves out a portion. The sample lists around 310,000 clones; about 90% were seen once. Sequenced material: PBMCs or T cells enriched from blood (not recorded which). These receptors originate from a woman in her 30s who had recovered from COVID-19.

The genes are TRBV4-1 and TRBJ1-5; D might be TRBD1 (6 bases). The CDR3 extends over 18 amino acids. Germline V gene lookup returns CDR1 MGHRA and CDR2 YSYEKL. The V gene lost 1 base and the J gene lost 3 bases, with 19 bases spanning the gap. The CDR3: CASSQGVRYGTNNQPQHF. CDR3 coding DNA: TGCGCCAGCAGCCAAGGTGTAAGATATGGGACAAACAATCAGCCCCAGCATTTT.

The chain joins TRBV10-3 to TRBJ1-1; no clear D gene. From germline, CDR1 is ENHRY and CDR2 SYGVKD. The CDR3 has 15 residues. The V gene lost 10 bases and the J gene lost 0 bases, with 18 bases spanning the gap. The CDR3 sequence: CATKNSSFMNTEAFF. The DNA of the CDR3 is TGTGCCACCAAAAACAGTAGTTTCATGAACACTGAAGCTTTCTTT.